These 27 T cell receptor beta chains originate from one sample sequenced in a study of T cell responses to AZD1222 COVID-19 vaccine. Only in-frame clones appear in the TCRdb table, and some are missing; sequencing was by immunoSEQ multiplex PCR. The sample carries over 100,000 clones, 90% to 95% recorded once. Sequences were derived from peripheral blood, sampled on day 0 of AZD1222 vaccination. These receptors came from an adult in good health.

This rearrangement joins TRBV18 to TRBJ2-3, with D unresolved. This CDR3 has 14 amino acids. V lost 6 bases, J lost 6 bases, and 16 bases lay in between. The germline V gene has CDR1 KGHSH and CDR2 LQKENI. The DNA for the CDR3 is TGTGCCAGCTCTCAATCCTCCGGGTTGGATACGCAGTATTTT. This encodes CASSQSSGLDTQYF.

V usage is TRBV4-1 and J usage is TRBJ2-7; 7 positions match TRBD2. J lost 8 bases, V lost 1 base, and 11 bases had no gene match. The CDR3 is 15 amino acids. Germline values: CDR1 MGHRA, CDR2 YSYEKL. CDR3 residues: CASSQGRLAQVKQYF. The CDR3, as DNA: TGCGCCAGCAGCCAAGGGAGACTAGCACAGGTGAAGCAGTACTTC.

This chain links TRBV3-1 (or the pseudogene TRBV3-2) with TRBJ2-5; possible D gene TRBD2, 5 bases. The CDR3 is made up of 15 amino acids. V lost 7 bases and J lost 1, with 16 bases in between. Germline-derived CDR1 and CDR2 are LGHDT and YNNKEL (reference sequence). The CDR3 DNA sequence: TGTGCCAGCACCCCGGAGCCGGGATTCCAAGAGACCCAGTACTTC. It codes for CASTPEPGFQETQYF.

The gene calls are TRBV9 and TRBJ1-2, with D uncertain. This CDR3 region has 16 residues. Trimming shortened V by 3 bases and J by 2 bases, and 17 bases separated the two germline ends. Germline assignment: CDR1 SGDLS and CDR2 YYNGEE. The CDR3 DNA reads TGTGCCAGCAGCGCCGACGGGCGGGCTTTAAACTATGGCTACACCTTC. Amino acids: CASSADGRALNYGYTF.

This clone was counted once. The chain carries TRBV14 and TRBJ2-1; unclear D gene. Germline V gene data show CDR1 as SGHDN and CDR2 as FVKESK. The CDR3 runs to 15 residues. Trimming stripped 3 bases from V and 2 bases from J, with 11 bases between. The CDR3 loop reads CASSHRLGTYNEQFF. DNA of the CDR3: TGTGCCAGCAGCCACCGTCTCGGAACCTACAATGAGCAGTTCTTC.

DNA of the CDR3: TGTGCCAGCAGTTACGGGACGAACCTTGAGCAGTTCTTC. Its translation is CASSYGTNLEQFF. This chain joins TRBV6-5 and TRBJ2-1, with D perhaps TRBD1 or TRBD2 (5 bases each). CDR1 is MNHEY, CDR2 SVGAGI, per germline. The V gene lost 2 bases and the J gene lost 9 bases, with 11 bases spanning the gap. The CDR3 has 13 amino acids.

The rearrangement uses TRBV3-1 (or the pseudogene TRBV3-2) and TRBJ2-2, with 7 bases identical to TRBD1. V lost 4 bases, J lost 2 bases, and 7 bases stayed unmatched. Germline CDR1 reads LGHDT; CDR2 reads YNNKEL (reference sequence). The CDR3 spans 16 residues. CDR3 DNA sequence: TGTGCCAGCAGCCCTGGGGGACAGTTAAACACCGGGGAGCTGTTTTTT. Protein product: CASSPGGQLNTGELFF.

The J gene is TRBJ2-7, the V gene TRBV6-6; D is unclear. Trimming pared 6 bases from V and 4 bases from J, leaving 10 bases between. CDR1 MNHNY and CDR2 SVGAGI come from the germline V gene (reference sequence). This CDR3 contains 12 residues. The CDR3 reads CASSRGTYEQYF. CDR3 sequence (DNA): TGTGCCAGCAGCCGCGGAACTTACGAGCAGTACTTC.

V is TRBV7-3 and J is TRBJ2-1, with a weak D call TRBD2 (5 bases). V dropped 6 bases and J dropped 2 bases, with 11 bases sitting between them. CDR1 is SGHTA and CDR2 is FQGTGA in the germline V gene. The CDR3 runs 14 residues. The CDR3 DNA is TGTGCCAGCAGTCCTAGCCTCCCCTACAATGAGCAGTTCTTC. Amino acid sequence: CASSPSLPYNEQFF.

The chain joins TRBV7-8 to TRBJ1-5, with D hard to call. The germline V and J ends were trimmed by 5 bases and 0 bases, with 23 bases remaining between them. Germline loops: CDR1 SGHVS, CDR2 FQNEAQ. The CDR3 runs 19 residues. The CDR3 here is CASSRLRVAIISSNQPQHF. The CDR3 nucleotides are TGTGCCAGCAGCCGCCTGAGGGTGGCCATTATCTCTAGCAATCAGCCCCAGCATTTT. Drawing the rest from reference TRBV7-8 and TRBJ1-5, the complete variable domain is GAGVSQSPRYKVAKRGQDVALRCDPISGHVSLFWYQQALGQGPEFLTYFQNEAQLDKSGLPSDRFFAERPEGSVSTLKIQRTQQEDSAVYLCASSRLRVAIISSNQPQHFGDGTRLSIL.

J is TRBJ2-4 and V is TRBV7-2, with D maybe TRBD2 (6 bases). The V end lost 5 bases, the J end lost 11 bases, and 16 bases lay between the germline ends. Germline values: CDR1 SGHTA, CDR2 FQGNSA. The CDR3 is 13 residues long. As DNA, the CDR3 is TGTGCCAGCAGCACCTCGACTAGTTTTCTTCAGTACTTC. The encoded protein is CASSTSTSFLQYF.

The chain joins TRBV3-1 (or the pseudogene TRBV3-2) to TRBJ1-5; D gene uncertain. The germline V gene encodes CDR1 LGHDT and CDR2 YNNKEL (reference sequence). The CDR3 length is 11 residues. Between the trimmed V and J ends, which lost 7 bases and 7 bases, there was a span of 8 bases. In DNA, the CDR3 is TGTGCCAGCACCCCCCCCCAGCCCCAGCATTTT. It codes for CASTPPQPQHF.

The DNA for the CDR3 is TGTGCCAGCAGCTTATCGACCGGGGGAGGCAGATCCTACGAGCAGTACTTC. Its protein is CASSLSTGGGRSYEQYF. The V call is TRBV7-3, the J call TRBJ2-7; D perhaps matches TRBD2 (6 bases). The CDR3 consists of 17 residues. Trimming pared 2 bases from V and 1 base from J, leaving 18 bases between. CDR1 is SGHTA, CDR2 FQGTGA, per germline.

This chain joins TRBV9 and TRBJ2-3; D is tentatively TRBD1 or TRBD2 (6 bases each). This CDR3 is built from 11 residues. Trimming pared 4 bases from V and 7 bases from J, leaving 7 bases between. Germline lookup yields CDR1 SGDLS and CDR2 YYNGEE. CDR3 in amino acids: CASSRGHTQYF. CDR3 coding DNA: TGTGCCAGCAGCCGGGGGCATACGCAGTATTTT.

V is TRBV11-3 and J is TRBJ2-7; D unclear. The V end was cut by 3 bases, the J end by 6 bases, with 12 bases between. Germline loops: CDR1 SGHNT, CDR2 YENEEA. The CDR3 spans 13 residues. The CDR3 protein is CASSFSGSGEQYF. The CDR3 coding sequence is TGTGCCAGCAGCTTTAGTGGTTCGGGCGAGCAGTACTTC. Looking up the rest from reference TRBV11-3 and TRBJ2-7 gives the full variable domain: EAGVVQSPRYKIIEKKQPVAFWCNPISGHNTLYWYLQNLGQGPELLIRYENEEAVDDSQLPKDRFSAERLKGVDSTLKIQPAELGDSAVYLCASSFSGSGEQYFGPGTRLTVT.

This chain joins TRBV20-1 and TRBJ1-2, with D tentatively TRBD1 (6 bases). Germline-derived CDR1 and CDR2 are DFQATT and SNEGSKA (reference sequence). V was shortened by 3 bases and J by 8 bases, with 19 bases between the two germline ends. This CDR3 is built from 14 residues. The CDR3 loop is CSASRQATGGGYTF. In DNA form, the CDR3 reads TGCAGTGCTAGTAGACAGGCCACGGGAGGGGGCTACACCTTC.

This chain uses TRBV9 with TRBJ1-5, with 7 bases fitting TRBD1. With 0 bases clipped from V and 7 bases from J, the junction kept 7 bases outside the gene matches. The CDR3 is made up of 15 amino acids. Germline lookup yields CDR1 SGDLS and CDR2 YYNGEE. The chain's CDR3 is CASSVGTGKSQPQHF. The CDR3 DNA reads TGTGCCAGCAGCGTAGGGACAGGTAAATCCCAGCCCCAGCATTTT.

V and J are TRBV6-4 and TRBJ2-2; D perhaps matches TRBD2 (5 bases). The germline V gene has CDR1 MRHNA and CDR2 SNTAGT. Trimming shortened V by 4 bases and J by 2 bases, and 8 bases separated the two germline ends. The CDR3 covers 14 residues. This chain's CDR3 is CASSGGSNTGELFF. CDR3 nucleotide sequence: TGTGCCAGCAGTGGCGGGTCTAACACCGGGGAGCTGTTTTTT.

Here the CDR3 DNA reads TGTGCCAGCACCCTCCCTAAGCGGCCCTTACCTCCCTACGAGCAGTACTTC. Translation gives CASTLPKRPLPPYEQYF. The chain is built from TRBV27 and TRBJ2-7, with D possibly TRBD2 on 5 matching bases. The CDR3 runs 17 residues. Trimming cost V 7 bases and J 2 bases, with 24 bases left between them. Per germline, CDR1 MNHEY and CDR2 SMNVEV (reference sequence).

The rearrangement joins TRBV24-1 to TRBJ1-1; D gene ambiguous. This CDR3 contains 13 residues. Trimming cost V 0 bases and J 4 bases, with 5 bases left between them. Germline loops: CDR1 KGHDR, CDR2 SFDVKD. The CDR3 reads CATSDLRGTEAFF. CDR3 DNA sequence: TGTGCCACCAGTGATTTGCGGGGCACTGAAGCTTTCTTT.

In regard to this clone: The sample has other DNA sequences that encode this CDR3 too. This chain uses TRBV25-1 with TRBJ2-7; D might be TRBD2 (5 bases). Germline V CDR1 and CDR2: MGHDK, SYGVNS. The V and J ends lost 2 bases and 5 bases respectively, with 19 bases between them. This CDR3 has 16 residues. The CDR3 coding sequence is TGTGCCAGCAGTGAAGGTCCGATCGGGGAGAACCACGAGCAGTACTTC. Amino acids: CASSEGPIGENHEQYF.

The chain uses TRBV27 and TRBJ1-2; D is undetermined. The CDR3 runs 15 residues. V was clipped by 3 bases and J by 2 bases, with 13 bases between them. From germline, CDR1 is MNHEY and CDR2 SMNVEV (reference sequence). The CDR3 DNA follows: TGTGCCAGCAGTTTTGGGTCGACTGGGAACTATGGCTACACCTTC. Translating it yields CASSFGSTGNYGYTF.

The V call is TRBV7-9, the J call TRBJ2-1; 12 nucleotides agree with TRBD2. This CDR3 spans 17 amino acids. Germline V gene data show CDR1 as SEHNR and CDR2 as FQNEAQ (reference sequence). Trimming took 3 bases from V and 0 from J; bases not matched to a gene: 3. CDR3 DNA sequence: TGTGCCAGCAGCTTCGGACTAGCGGGGTACTCCTACAATGAGCAGTTCTTC. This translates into CASSFGLAGYSYNEQFF.

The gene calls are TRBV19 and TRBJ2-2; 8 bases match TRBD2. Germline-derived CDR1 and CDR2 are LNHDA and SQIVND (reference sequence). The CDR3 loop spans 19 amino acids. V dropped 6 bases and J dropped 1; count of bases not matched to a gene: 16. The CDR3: CASRRTVGLGPLNTGELFF. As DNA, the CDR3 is TGTGCCAGTAGGAGAACCGTGGGACTAGGCCCACTGAACACCGGGGAGCTGTTTTTT.

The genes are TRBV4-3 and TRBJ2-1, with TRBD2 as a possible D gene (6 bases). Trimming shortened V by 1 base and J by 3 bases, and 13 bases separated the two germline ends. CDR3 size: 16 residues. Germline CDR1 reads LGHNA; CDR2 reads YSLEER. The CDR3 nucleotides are TGCGCCAGCAGCCAAGGAGCGGGTCCACGCTACAATGAGCAGTTCTTC. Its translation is CASSQGAGPRYNEQFF.

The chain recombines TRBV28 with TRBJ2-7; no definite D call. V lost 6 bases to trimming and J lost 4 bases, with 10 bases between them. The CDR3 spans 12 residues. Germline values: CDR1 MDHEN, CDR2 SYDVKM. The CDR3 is CASRSGKYEQYF. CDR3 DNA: TGTGCCAGCAGGTCCGGAAAATACGAGCAGTACTTC.

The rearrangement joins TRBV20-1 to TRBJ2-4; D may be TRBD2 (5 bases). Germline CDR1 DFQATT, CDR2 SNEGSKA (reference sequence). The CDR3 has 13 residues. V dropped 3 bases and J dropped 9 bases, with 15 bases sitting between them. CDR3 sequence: CSASDREDGIQYF. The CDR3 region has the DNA TGCAGTGCTAGTGATCGGGAAGACGGCATTCAGTACTTC.